A single sample gave rise to the 27 T cell receptor beta chains below, sequenced in a study of blood T cell repertoires in COVID-19. Generated by immunoSEQ multiplex PCR, the TCRdb table keeps only in-frame clones and is missing some. This sample has about 210,000 clones, with 88% found just once. Sequencing used peripheral blood. The source is a man in his 70s with acute or convalescent COVID-19.

The chain combines TRBV19 with TRBJ2-5; D gene uncertain. There are 13 residues in the CDR3. The V and J ends lost 1 base and 5 bases respectively, with 8 bases between them. Per germline, CDR1 LNHDA and CDR2 SQIVND (reference sequence). The CDR3 DNA follows: TGTGCCAGTAGTATAGGAGCTAGGGAGACCCAGTACTTC. Its protein is CASSIGARETQYF.

This chain joins TRBV5-4 and TRBJ2-1; 9 positions agree with TRBD1. CDR1 is SGHNT, CDR2 YYREEE, per germline (reference sequence). This CDR3 comprises 15 residues. The J segment lost 9 bases and the V segment lost 4 bases, leaving 11 bases of the junction unmatched. The CDR3 DNA reads TGTGCCAGCAGCCCCCCGGGACAGGGTGGTATTGAGCAGTTCTTC. It yields the protein CASSPPGQGGIEQFF.

V usage is TRBV5-1 and J usage is TRBJ1-5, with 10 bases aligning to TRBD1. The V gene's germline CDR1 is SGHRS and CDR2 YFSETQ. The CDR3 covers 15 residues. J lost 5 bases, V lost 4 bases, and 6 bases had no gene match. The CDR3 here is CASSVTTGGHQPQHF. In DNA, the CDR3 is TGCGCCAGCAGCGTCACGACAGGGGGCCATCAGCCCCAGCATTTT.

The chain links TRBV5-1 to TRBJ2-7, with D possibly matching TRBD2 (6 bases). The CDR3 runs 14 residues. Looked up from germline, CDR1 is SGHRS and CDR2 is YFSETQ. V was shortened by 3 bases and J by 3 bases, with 13 bases between the two germline ends. This CDR3 reads CASSSRGLLYEQYF. In DNA form, the CDR3 reads TGCGCCAGCAGCTCTAGGGGACTCCTCTACGAGCAGTACTTC.

CDR3 in amino acids: CASSVTGGGNQPQHF. CDR3 DNA: TGTGCCAGCTCCGTGACAGGGGGAGGGAATCAGCCCCAGCATTTT. V and J are TRBV18 and TRBJ1-5; 9 bases are a match to TRBD1. Trimming removed 6 bases from V and 4 bases from J; junction bases left unmatched: 7. From germline, CDR1 is KGHSH and CDR2 LQKENI. CDR3 length: 15 residues.

The chain joins TRBV23-1 to TRBJ2-6; TRBD1 is a possible D gene (6 bases). TRBV23-1 is reported as an ORF; its role is uncertain. The CDR3 is 19 residues long. The V end lost 6 bases, the J end lost 1 base, and 22 bases lay between the germline ends. This CDR3 is CASSPINRVPRSGANVLTF. The DNA for the CDR3 is TGCGCCAGCAGCCCTATTAACAGGGTACCCCGTTCTGGGGCCAACGTCCTGACTTTC.

This chain links TRBV2 with TRBJ2-1; the match to TRBD1 covers 9 bases. V lost 4 bases to trimming and J lost 8 bases; unmatched junction nucleotides: 9. Germline V CDR1 and CDR2: SNHLY, FYNNEI. The CDR3 has 15 amino acids. The CDR3 sequence: CASSGRQGVTDEQFF. CDR3 in DNA: TGTGCCAGCAGTGGCCGACAGGGGGTGACCGATGAGCAGTTCTTC.

The J gene is TRBJ2-2, the V gene TRBV2; 9 bases line up with TRBD2. Germline lookup yields CDR1 SNHLY and CDR2 FYNNEI. The ends lost 7 bases at V and 6 bases at J; junction bases unmatched: 9. The CDR3 is 15 residues long. CDR3 in DNA: TGTGCCAGCACTATAGCGGGAGCTCGGTCCGGGGAGCTGTTTTTT. Translated: CASTIAGARSGELFF.

J is TRBJ2-1 and V is TRBV5-1, with TRBD2 matching over 7 bases. Trimming took 4 bases from V and 9 from J; bases not matched to a gene: 4. CDR1 and CDR2 from the germline V gene are SGHRS and YFSETQ. This CDR3 contains 12 residues. The CDR3 spells CASSPGLVEQFF. The DNA of the CDR3 is TGCGCCAGCAGCCCTGGACTAGTTGAGCAGTTCTTC.

This clone was counted many times. This chain joins TRBV5-1 and TRBJ2-7; TRBD1 matches 8 bases. Germline loops: CDR1 SGHRS, CDR2 YFSETQ. V shed 0 bases and J 5 bases; nucleotides not matched to a gene: 10. The CDR3 has 16 amino acids. In DNA, the CDR3 is TGCGCCAGCAGCTTGGTTCAGGGGGCGGACTCTCACGAGCAGTACTTC. Its translation is CASSLVQGADSHEQYF.

This clone appeared a single time. The chain employs TRBV7-2 and TRBJ2-5, with D possibly being TRBD2 (5 bases). This CDR3 is 15 amino acids long. The germline V and J ends were trimmed by 5 bases and 1 base, with 14 bases remaining between them. CDR1 and CDR2 (germline): SGHTA, FQGNSA. DNA for the CDR3: TGTGCCAGCAGCCCAACCTTAGGGAGCCAAGAGACCCAGTACTTC. This gives the protein CASSPTLGSQETQYF.

The chain couples TRBV7-9 to TRBJ2-7; D gene unclear. The V end lost 2 bases, the J end lost 3 bases, and 8 bases lay between the germline ends. This CDR3 region has 13 residues. Germline V gene sequence: CDR1 SEHNR, CDR2 FQNEAQ (reference sequence). CDR3 residues: CASSLNSIYEQYF. CDR3 nucleotides: TGTGCCAGCAGCTTAAATAGTATCTACGAGCAGTACTTC.

This clone was counted once. The chain is built from TRBV7-2 and TRBJ2-1, with 10 bases fitting TRBD2. CDR1 and CDR2 (germline): SGHTA, FQGNSA. After removal of 5 bases from V and 8 bases from J, the junction contained 15 bases not matched to a gene. This CDR3 comprises 17 residues. CDR3 loop: CASSLIAASGSRYEQFF. The DNA of the CDR3 is TGTGCCAGCAGCCTCATAGCGGCTAGCGGGAGTAGATATGAGCAGTTCTTC.

This clone was recorded only once. The chain employs TRBV7-9 and TRBJ2-2; 7 nucleotides line up with TRBD2. The V gene's germline CDR1 is SEHNR and CDR2 FQNEAQ (reference sequence). This CDR3 region has 14 residues. V was clipped by 5 bases and J by 4 bases; unmatched bases: 4. The CDR3 here is CASSGTTGTGELFF. The CDR3 DNA follows: TGTGCCAGCAGCGGGACTACCGGCACCGGGGAGCTGTTTTTT.

The chain uses TRBV10-3 and TRBJ2-4; 7 positions match TRBD2. The V and J ends lost 2 bases and 9 bases, in that order; junction bases with no gene match: 10. This CDR3 region has 15 residues. CDR1 ENHRY and CDR2 SYGVKD come from the germline V gene. For the CDR3, the DNA is TGTGCCATCAGTGAGAAAGGACTAGATTTGAGCATTCAGTACTTC. It codes for CAISEKGLDLSIQYF.

The V and J genes are TRBV18 and TRBJ1-1, with 7 bases matching TRBD1. After removal of 3 bases from V and 0 bases from J, the junction contained 7 bases not matched to a gene. Germline V gene lookup returns CDR1 KGHSH and CDR2 LQKENI. CDR3 length: 16 amino acids. The CDR3 is CASSPRDSFMNTEAFF. As DNA, the CDR3 is TGTGCCAGCTCACCCCGGGACAGTTTTATGAACACTGAAGCTTTCTTT.

V and J are TRBV6-1 and TRBJ2-7; 9 nucleotides match TRBD2. V lost 2 bases and J lost 2; bases outside the gene matches: 4. This CDR3 has 15 amino acids. Germline loops: CDR1 MNHNS, CDR2 SASEGT. This CDR3 reads CASSESSGGPYEQYF. CDR3 DNA: TGTGCCAGCAGTGAAAGTAGCGGGGGACCCTACGAGCAGTACTTC.

The chain employs TRBV20-1 and TRBJ1-4, with unresolved D. CDR3 length equals 11 residues. Germline CDR1 and CDR2: DFQATT and SNEGSKA (reference sequence). V lost 6 bases and J 8 bases, leaving 10 bases between the germline ends. CDR3 amino acids: CSASPSEKLFF. CDR3 DNA: TGCAGTGCGAGCCCCTCCGAAAAACTGTTTTTT.

CDR3 in amino acids: CATSDFGTSGGVYEQYF. The CDR3 DNA reads TGTGCCACCAGTGATTTTGGGACTAGCGGAGGGGTTTACGAGCAGTACTTC. The chain employs TRBV24-1 and TRBJ2-7; 11 bases match TRBD2. The CDR3 loop spans 17 amino acids. V lost 1 base to trimming and J lost 4 bases; unmatched junction nucleotides: 8. CDR1 and CDR2 (germline): KGHDR, SFDVKD.

The CDR3 loop is CASSHEGTSAYEQYF. The CDR3, as DNA: TGTGCCAGCAGCCACGAAGGGACTAGCGCCTACGAGCAGTACTTC. The chain recombines TRBV3-1 (or the pseudogene TRBV3-2) with TRBJ2-7; 10 bases match TRBD2. Germline trimming cut 3 bases from V and 2 bases from J; bases unmatched to any gene: 4. Germline loops: CDR1 LGHDT, CDR2 YNNKEL (reference sequence). The CDR3 spans 15 residues.

The chain is built from TRBV21-1 and TRBJ1-1. TRBV21-1 is a known pseudogene. CDR3 size: 15 residues. This CDR3 reads CASSKEPRENTEAFF. In DNA, the CDR3 is TGTGCCAGCAGCAAAGAACCTCGGGAGAACACTGAAGCTTTCTTT.

This clone was observed a handful of times. CDR3 DNA: TGTGCCAGCAGCCAAGTTTTTACAGGGGGCCCATCCAGCAATCAGCCCCAGCATTTT. Amino acid sequence: CASSQVFTGGPSSNQPQHF. The V call is TRBV4-2, the J call TRBJ1-5; TRBD1 matches 9 bases. Germline V CDR1 and CDR2: LGHNA, YNFKEQ. CDR3 length: 19 amino acids. V shed 1 base, J shed 1 base, and the junction held 11 bases outside the gene matches.

The rearrangement links TRBV3-1 (or the pseudogene TRBV3-2) to TRBJ2-1; D gene uncertain. Trimming took off 4 bases at V and 7 bases at J, with 14 bases between the two ends. Germline assignment: CDR1 LGHDT and CDR2 YNNKEL (reference sequence). The CDR3 totals 14 residues. The CDR3 nucleotides read TGTGCCAGCAGCCTCCGAGCGACTCCTAATGAGCAGTTCTTC. Translating it yields CASSLRATPNEQFF.

The rearrangement uses TRBV19 and TRBJ1-5; D is ambiguous. V dropped 3 bases and J dropped 5 bases, with 8 bases sitting between them. CDR3 length equals 13 residues. Germline loops: CDR1 LNHDA, CDR2 SQIVND (reference sequence). The CDR3 DNA follows: TGTGCCAGTAGTATCTACAGTTATCAGCCCCAGCATTTT. Residues: CASSIYSYQPQHF.

V usage is TRBV9 and J usage is TRBJ1-5; tentatively, D is TRBD1 (6 bases). In germline, CDR1 is SGDLS, CDR2 YYNGEE. V was trimmed by 3 bases and J by 0 bases, leaving 10 bases between them. The CDR3 extends over 15 amino acids. As DNA, the CDR3 is TGTGCCAGCAGCGGCGGACAGAATAGCAATCAGCCCCAGCATTTT. Translating it yields CASSGGQNSNQPQHF.

The rearrangement joins TRBV9 to TRBJ2-7, with unresolved D. The CDR3 runs 14 residues. Per germline, CDR1 SGDLS and CDR2 YYNGEE. Trimming took 0 bases from V and 2 from J, leaving 9 bases between them. The CDR3 here is CASSVEQTTYEQYF. The CDR3 region has the DNA TGTGCCAGCAGCGTAGAACAGACCACCTACGAGCAGTACTTC. Together with reference TRBV9 and TRBJ2-7, the CDR3 gives the full variable domain: DSGVTQTPKHLITATGQRVTLRCSPRSGDLSVYWYQQSLDQGLQFLIQYYNGEERAKGNILERFSAQQFPDLHSELNLSSLELGDSALYFCASSVEQTTYEQYFGPGTRLTVT.

The chain is built from TRBV28 and TRBJ1-3, with a tentative D call TRBD1 (5 bases). The CDR3 is 12 amino acids. Trimming shortened V by 8 bases and J by 0 bases, and 5 bases separated the two germline ends. Germline CDR1 MDHEN, CDR2 SYDVKM. The CDR3 DNA sequence: TGTGCCAGCCAGGGCTCTGGAAACACCATATATTTT. This codes for CASQGSGNTIYF. Full variable domain (missing parts from reference TRBV28 and TRBJ1-3): DVKVTQSSRYLVKRTGEKVFLECVQDMDHENMFWYRQDPGLGLRLIYFSYDVKMKEKGDIPEGYSVSREKKERFSLILESASTNQTSMYLCASQGSGNTIYFGEGSWLTVV.